The 2 T cell receptor beta chains given below trace back to one sample, sequenced in a study of T cell responses to AZD1222 COVID-19 vaccine. Profiled with immunoSEQ multiplex PCR; TCRdb holds only in-frame clones, not every one. The data hold about 140,000 clones, with over 80% observed a single time. The specimen comprised peripheral blood, sampled 28 days after the second AZD1222 dose. The receptors were gathered from an adult who received the AZD1222 COVID-19 vaccine.

The chain has TRBV5-1 and TRBJ1-1; tentatively, D is TRBD1 (6 bases). The CDR3 covers 17 residues. V was trimmed by 1 base and J by 4 bases, leaving 20 bases between them. The V gene's germline CDR1 is SGHRS and CDR2 YFSETQ. Written as DNA, the CDR3 is TGCGCCAGCAGCTTGAACGGCAGGGGAGTGTACGGCACTGAAGCTTTCTTT. Its protein is CASSLNGRGVYGTEAFF.

J is TRBJ2-2 and V is TRBV5-4; D gene uncertain. The CDR3 is 15 amino acids. V was clipped by 2 bases and J by 0 bases, with 8 bases between them. Germline CDR1 and CDR2: SGHNT and YYREEE (reference sequence). This CDR3 reads CASSFQSSNTGELFF. The CDR3 nucleotides are TGTGCCAGCAGCTTCCAGAGTTCGAACACCGGGGAGCTGTTTTTT.